This T cell receptor (beta chain) derives from a study of CD8+CD57+ T cells in acquired aplastic anemia. Findings of the study overall: Patients and controls shared approximately 30 CD8+ CDR3 sequences.

The junction had 4 bases not matched to a gene; V was cut back by 5 bases and J by 0 bases. The germline CDR1 and CDR2 sequences are LNHDA and SQIVND (reference sequence). This CDR3 contains 16 residues. The TCR beta profiling, which covered VDJ combination and CDR3 sequence, was carried out using genomic DNA as the template. TCRdb reprocessed the reads with MiXCR, giving one entry per CDR3 protein. The repertoire includes around 200,000 distinct CDR3 sequences, around 50% of them detected once, and 10% to 15% sits in the top ten. Concerning this clonotype itself: Its antigen is not identified.

Individuals selected for sequencing had exhibited CD8+CD57+ cell expansion on flow cytometry. Severe acquired aplastic anemia was present in every patient. Sequencing used sorted CD4+, CD8+, or CD8+CD57+ T cells (not recorded which) from PBMCs. This receptor was taken from a human donor with aplastic anemia. This chain links TRBV19 with TRBJ2-7; 13 bases are shared with TRBD2. CDR3 in amino acids: CASSGRTSGSSYEQYF. The CDR3 nucleotides read TGTGCCAGTAGTGGGCGGACTAGCGGGAGCTCCTACGAGCAGTACTTC.